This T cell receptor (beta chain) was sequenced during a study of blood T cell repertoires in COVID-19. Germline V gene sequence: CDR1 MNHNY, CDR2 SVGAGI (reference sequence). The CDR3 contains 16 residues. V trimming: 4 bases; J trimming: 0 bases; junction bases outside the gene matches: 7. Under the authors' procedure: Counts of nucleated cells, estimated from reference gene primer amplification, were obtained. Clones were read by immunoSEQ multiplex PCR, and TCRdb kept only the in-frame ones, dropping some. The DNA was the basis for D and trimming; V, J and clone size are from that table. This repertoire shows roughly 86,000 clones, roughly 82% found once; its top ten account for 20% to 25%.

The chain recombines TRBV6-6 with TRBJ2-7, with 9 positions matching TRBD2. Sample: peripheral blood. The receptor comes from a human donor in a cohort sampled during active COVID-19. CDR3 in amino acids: CASSFSLAGSSYEQYF. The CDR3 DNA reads TGTGCCAGCAGTTTTAGCCTAGCGGGGAGCTCCTACGAGCAGTACTTC.